This is a list of T cell receptor beta chains from one sample in a study of OX40 agonist ivuxolimab in advanced cancers. Assay used: immunoSEQ multiplex PCR; TCRdb lists only in-frame clones, some missing. The data show around 67,000 clones, about 87% seen once. The input for sequencing was CD4+ or CD8+ T cells sorted from blood, taken in a trial of the OX40 agonist ivuxolimab. Receptors originate from an adult with an advanced solid tumor such as melanoma, head and neck, liver or kidney cancer. Each CDR3 is given with its conserved first and last residue. Each record gives: J gene, V gene, D gene, clone size, CDR3 protein, CDR3 DNA. The D gene is left open where the match is weak. Not every row has a clone size; where given, it reads once, few, many or a size class.

j_gene: TRBJ2-7
v_gene: TRBV18
d_gene: TRBD1
abundance: NA
CDR3aa: CASSPDRDEQYF
CDR3nt: TGTGCCAGCTCACCTGACAGGGACGAGCAGTACTTC

j_gene: TRBJ1-1
v_gene: TRBV5-1
d_gene: NA
abundance: NA
CDR3aa: CASSLVRGSTEAFF
CDR3nt: TGCGCCAGCAGCTTGGTTAGGGGGTCCACTGAAGCTTTCTTT

j_gene: TRBJ2-1
v_gene: TRBV28
d_gene: TRBD2
abundance: NA
CDR3aa: CASCSGSSNEQFF
CDR3nt: TGTGCCAGCTGTAGCGGGAGTAGCAATGAGCAGTTCTTC

j_gene: TRBJ1-2
v_gene: TRBV19
d_gene: NA
abundance: NA
CDR3aa: CASTGFDGYTF
CDR3nt: TGTGCCAGTACGGGATTTGATGGCTACACCTTC

j_gene: TRBJ2-5
v_gene: TRBV18
d_gene: NA
abundance: NA
CDR3aa: CASSPPSSKGPKETQYF
CDR3nt: TGTGCCAGCTCACCCCCAAGCAGTAAGGGCCCTAAAGAGACCCAGTACTTC

j_gene: TRBJ1-1
v_gene: TRBV9
d_gene: NA
abundance: NA
CDR3aa: CASSVGSSRSTEAFF
CDR3nt: TGTGCCAGCAGCGTAGGGTCCTCTCGGAGCACTGAAGCTTTCTTT

j_gene: TRBJ1-4
v_gene: TRBV27
d_gene: NA
abundance: NA
CDR3aa: CASTHSFNEKLFF
CDR3nt: TGTGCCAGCACCCACAGTTTTAATGAAAAACTGTTTTTT

j_gene: TRBJ1-3
v_gene: TRBV19
d_gene: NA
abundance: NA
CDR3aa: CASQGRAGNTIYF
CDR3nt: TGTGCCAGCCAGGGACGGGCTGGAAACACCATATATTTT

j_gene: TRBJ1-1
v_gene: TRBV18
d_gene: TRBD1
abundance: NA
CDR3aa: CASSSRGQGDTEAFF
CDR3nt: TGTGCCAGCTCCAGCAGGGGGCAGGGGGACACTGAAGCTTTCTTT

j_gene: TRBJ2-7
v_gene: TRBV5-4
d_gene: TRBD1
abundance: NA
CDR3aa: CASRRDRGSYEQYF
CDR3nt: TGTGCCAGCAGGCGAGACAGGGGTTCCTACGAGCAGTACTTC

j_gene: TRBJ2-2
v_gene: TRBV18
d_gene: NA
abundance: NA
CDR3aa: CASSPNPAGELFF
CDR3nt: TGTGCCAGCTCTCCAAACCCTGCCGGGGAGCTGTTTTTT

j_gene: TRBJ2-7
v_gene: TRBV19
d_gene: TRBD1
abundance: NA
CDR3aa: CASSIAGGQYEQYF
CDR3nt: TGTGCCAGTAGTATAGCAGGGGGACAGTACGAGCAGTACTTC

j_gene: TRBJ1-2
v_gene: TRBV2
d_gene: NA
abundance: NA
CDR3aa: CASSDKTVYGYTF
CDR3nt: TGTGCCAGCAGTGACAAGACAGTCTATGGCTACACCTTC

j_gene: TRBJ2-7
v_gene: TRBV2
d_gene: NA
abundance: NA
CDR3aa: CASRWSGDGYEQYF
CDR3nt: TGTGCCAGCCGGTGGTCAGGGGATGGATACGAGCAGTACTTC

j_gene: TRBJ2-1
v_gene: TRBV12-2
d_gene: NA
abundance: NA
CDR3aa: CASRFPAGEQFF
CDR3nt: TGTGCAAGTCGCTTCCCGGCGGGAGAGCAGTTCTTC

j_gene: TRBJ2-7
v_gene: TRBV5-1
d_gene: TRBD2
abundance: few
CDR3aa: CASSLASGRVYEQYF
CDR3nt: TGCGCCAGCAGCTTGGCCAGCGGGAGGGTCTACGAGCAGTACTTC

j_gene: TRBJ2-1
v_gene: TRBV11-3
d_gene: NA
abundance: NA
CDR3aa: CASSSQGGARNEQFF
CDR3nt: TGTGCCAGCAGCTCCCAGGGGGGGGCGAGGAATGAGCAGTTCTTC

j_gene: TRBJ2-3
v_gene: TRBV4-1
d_gene: NA
abundance: once
CDR3aa: CASSPQGTTDTQYF
CDR3nt: TGCGCCAGCAGCCCGCAGGGTACCACAGATACGCAGTATTTT

j_gene: TRBJ1-4
v_gene: TRBV7-9
d_gene: NA
abundance: few
CDR3aa: CASSSGNREGEKLFF
CDR3nt: TGTGCCAGCAGCTCAGGGAACCGGGAAGGTGAAAAACTGTTTTTT

j_gene: TRBJ2-5
v_gene: TRBV16
d_gene: NA
abundance: NA
CDR3aa: CASSQVREETQYF
CDR3nt: TGTGCCAGCAGCCAGGTTAGAGAAGAGACCCAGTACTTC

j_gene: TRBJ1-1
v_gene: TRBV7-8
d_gene: NA
abundance: few
CDR3aa: CASSLGTLNTEAFF
CDR3nt: TGTGCCAGCAGCTTAGGGACGTTGAACACTGAAGCTTTCTTT

j_gene: TRBJ2-1
v_gene: TRBV4-1
d_gene: NA
abundance: NA
CDR3aa: CASSSGLSYNEQFF
CDR3nt: TGCGCCAGCAGCTCCGGATTATCCTACAATGAGCAGTTCTTC

j_gene: TRBJ2-1
v_gene: TRBV15
d_gene: NA
abundance: NA
CDR3aa: CATSRDLLSSYNEQFF
CDR3nt: TGTGCCACCAGCAGAGATCTTCTGAGCTCCTACAATGAGCAGTTCTTC

j_gene: TRBJ1-2
v_gene: TRBV2
d_gene: NA
abundance: NA
CDR3aa: CASSGTRGGYTF
CDR3nt: TGTGCCAGCAGTGGGACCAGGGGTGGCTACACCTTC

j_gene: TRBJ2-1
v_gene: TRBV28
d_gene: NA
abundance: once
CDR3aa: CASSLSSPYNEQFF
CDR3nt: TGTGCCAGCAGTTTGTCCTCGCCGTACAATGAGCAGTTCTTC

j_gene: TRBJ1-6
v_gene: TRBV6-1
d_gene: TRBD1
abundance: NA
CDR3aa: CASGQDERSPLHF
CDR3nt: TGTGCCAGCGGACAGGACGAGAGATCACCCCTCCACTTT

j_gene: TRBJ1-3
v_gene: TRBV10-2
d_gene: NA
abundance: once
CDR3aa: CASSESFPPLAASGNTIYF
CDR3nt: TGCGCCAGCAGTGAGTCATTCCCCCCCCTAGCCGCCTCTGGAAACACCATATATTTT

j_gene: TRBJ1-1
v_gene: TRBV10-1
d_gene: NA
abundance: few
CDR3aa: CASSVALEGRGANTEAFF
CDR3nt: TGCGCCAGCAGTGTTGCATTAGAAGGGCGAGGGGCTAACACTGAAGCTTTCTTT

j_gene: TRBJ2-7
v_gene: TRBV5-6
d_gene: TRBD1
abundance: NA
CDR3aa: CASSWGQNSYEQYF
CDR3nt: TGTGCCAGCAGCTGGGGACAGAATAGCTACGAGCAGTACTTC

j_gene: TRBJ1-6
v_gene: TRBV10-2
d_gene: NA
abundance: NA
CDR3aa: CASSEATYNSPLHF
CDR3nt: TGCGCCAGCAGTGAGGCGACTTATAATTCACCCCTCCACTTT

j_gene: TRBJ1-4
v_gene: TRBV5-1
d_gene: TRBD1
abundance: NA
CDR3aa: CASSLRDRGEKLFF
CDR3nt: TGCGCCAGCAGCTTACGGGACAGGGGTGAAAAACTGTTTTTT

j_gene: TRBJ1-4
v_gene: TRBV30
d_gene: TRBD1
abundance: NA
CDR3aa: CAWSGQGGEKLFF
CDR3nt: TGTGCCTGGAGTGGGCAGGGGGGTGAAAAACTGTTTTTT

j_gene: TRBJ1-4
v_gene: TRBV19
d_gene: NA
abundance: NA
CDR3aa: CASSISGRQNEKLFF
CDR3nt: TGTGCCAGTAGTATATCGGGCAGACAGAATGAAAAACTGTTTTTT

j_gene: TRBJ2-7
v_gene: TRBV28
d_gene: TRBD1
abundance: NA
CDR3aa: CASSTLTGGAYEQYF
CDR3nt: TGTGCCAGCAGTACTTTGACAGGGGGCGCTTACGAGCAGTACTTC

j_gene: TRBJ2-3
v_gene: TRBV7-9
d_gene: NA
abundance: NA
CDR3aa: CASSLGGSADTQYF
CDR3nt: TGTGCCAGCAGCTTAGGGGGATCAGCAGATACGCAGTATTTT

j_gene: TRBJ1-2
v_gene: TRBV28
d_gene: NA
abundance: NA
CDR3aa: CASRTGGDYYGYTF
CDR3nt: TGTGCCAGCAGGACGGGTGGGGATTACTATGGCTACACCTTC

j_gene: TRBJ1-5
v_gene: TRBV4-1
d_gene: NA
abundance: NA
CDR3aa: CASSQDRGVHGQPQHF
CDR3nt: TGCGCCAGCAGCCAAGATAGGGGGGTGCACGGGCAGCCCCAGCATTTT

j_gene: TRBJ2-7
v_gene: TRBV7-2
d_gene: TRBD1
abundance: NA
CDR3aa: CASSSRQGAYEQYF
CDR3nt: TGTGCCAGCAGCTCACGACAGGGGGCCTACGAGCAGTACTTC

j_gene: TRBJ2-1
v_gene: TRBV6-6
d_gene: NA
abundance: once
CDR3aa: CASSPPRLADNEQFF
CDR3nt: TGTGCCAGCAGCCCCCCTCGGCTAGCCGATAATGAGCAGTTCTTC

j_gene: TRBJ2-7
v_gene: TRBV7-6
d_gene: TRBD2
abundance: NA
CDR3aa: CASSLAGGGYEQYF
CDR3nt: TGTGCCAGCAGCTTAGCCGGGGGGGGATACGAGCAGTACTTC